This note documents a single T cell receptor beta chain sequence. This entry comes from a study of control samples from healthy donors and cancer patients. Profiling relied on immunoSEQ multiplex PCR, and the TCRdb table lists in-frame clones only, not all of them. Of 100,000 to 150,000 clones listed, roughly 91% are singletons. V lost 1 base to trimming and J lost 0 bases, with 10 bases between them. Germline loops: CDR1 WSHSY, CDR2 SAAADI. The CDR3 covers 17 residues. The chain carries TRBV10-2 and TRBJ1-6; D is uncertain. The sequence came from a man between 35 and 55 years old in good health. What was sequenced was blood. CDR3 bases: TGCGCCAGCAGTGAGTTCGTGGGGAGCTCCTATAATTCACCCCTCCACTTT. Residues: CASSEFVGSSYNSPLHF.